These T cell receptor beta chains were read from a single sample in a study of prognosis after radiotherapy for stage I lung cancer. Using its own MiXCR run on the multiplex PCR reads, TCRdb lists one record per CDR3 protein. The sample includes about 22,000 distinct CDR3 sequences, less than 50% of them seen just once. The sample here was PBMCs, taken before or after stereotactic body radiation therapy (not recorded which). The source is a donor over 45 with non-small cell lung cancer. The CDR3 runs from the conserved cysteine through the conserved F or W. D genes are given only for firm matches. Size values are once, few and many counts, or a class for expanded clones, and some rows have none.

>TRBJ2-2|TRBD2|TRBV5-1|few
CASNGRSNTGELFF
TGCGCCAGCAACGGGAGGTCGAACACCGGGGAGCTGTTTTTT
>TRBJ2-3|-|TRBV20-1|-
CSSRGSVGPTDTQYF
TGCAGTTCTAGAGGTAGCGTGGGGCCCACAGATACGCAGTATTTT
>TRBJ2-7|TRBD1|TRBV2|-
CASMYGQGILYEQYF
TGTGCCAGCATGTACGGACAGGGTATCCTCTACGAGCAGTACTTC
>TRBJ1-2|-|TRBV4-1|many
CASSPSPDLYGYTF
TGCGCCAGCAGCCCGTCTCCGGATCTCTATGGCTACACCTTC
>TRBJ1-4|-|TRBV5-1|many
CASSLAEGSEKLFF
TGCGCCAGCAGCTTGGCTGAAGGCTCTGAAAAACTGTTTTTT
>TRBJ2-3|-|TRBV7-9|many
CASSLLSTDTQYF
TGTGCCAGCAGCTTACTCAGCACAGATACGCAGTATTTT
>TRBJ1-1|TRBD1|TRBV7-2|-
CTSRWGQTNTEAFF
TGTACCAGCAGATGGGGACAGACGAACACTGAAGCTTTCTTT
>TRBJ2-2|-|TRBV6-1|few
CAIRRVSGSTGELFF
TGTGCCATCCGAAGAGTTAGTGGGAGTACCGGGGAGCTGTTTTTT
>TRBJ1-2|-|TRBV6-1|-
CASSESLLYGYTF
TGTGCCAGCAGTGAGAGCCTACTTTATGGCTACACCTTC
>TRBJ2-7|TRBD1|TRBV6-1|-
CASSLVRPTGGYDQYF
TGTGCCAGCAGCCTTGTACGCCCAACAGGGGGCTACGATCAGTACTTC
>TRBJ2-3|-|TRBV4-2|many
CASSQETALFSSTDTQYF
TGTGCCAGCAGCCAAGAGACGGCCCTTTTTTCTAGCACAGATACGCAGTATTTT
>TRBJ1-1|TRBD1|TRBV28|-
CASSWTGMNTEAFF
TGTGCCAGCAGTTGGACAGGGATGAACACTGAAGCTTTCTTT
>TRBJ1-5|TRBD1|TRBV6-1|-
CASTPGQGLRQPQHF
TGTGCCAGCACCCCGGGACAGGGGCTACGTCAGCCCCAGCATTTT
>TRBJ2-7|TRBD2|TRBV4-1|-
CASSADSTSGRSYEQYF
TGCGCCAGCAGCGCCGACTCGACTAGCGGGAGAAGCTACGAGCAGTACTTC
>TRBJ2-2|-|TRBV6-5|-
CASSLAGTNTGELFF
TGTGCCAGCAGTTTGGCAGGGACGAACACCGGGGAGCTGTTTTTT
>TRBJ2-4|-|TRBV7-3|many
CASSLGGENIQYF
TGTGCCAGCAGCTTGGGAGGTGAAAACATTCAGTACTTC
>TRBJ2-5|TRBD2|TRBV7-9|many
CASSLGTSSGDQETQYF
TGTGCCAGCAGCTTAGGTACTTCTAGCGGGGACCAAGAGACCCAGTACTTC
>TRBJ2-7|-|TRBV5-1|many
CASSLAPEGPYEQYF
TGCGCCAGCAGCTTGGCCCCGGAGGGCCCCTACGAGCAGTACTTC
>TRBJ2-2|TRBD1|TRBV28|few
CASSPSTGVTGELFF
TGTGCCAGCAGTCCCTCGACAGGGGTGACCGGGGAGCTGTTTTTT
>TRBJ2-2|TRBD1|TRBV6-1|-
CASSSSGQGDGELFF
TGTGCCAGCAGTTCCTCTGGACAGGGGGACGGGGAACTGTTTTTT
>TRBJ2-2|TRBD1|TRBV6-1|once
CAIGTVGQGSHTGELFF
TGTGCCATCGGCACGGTGGGACAGGGGTCGCATACCGGGGAGCTGTTTTTT
>TRBJ2-1|-|TRBV7-3|many
CASSFMSGDGEQFF
TGTGCCAGCAGCTTTATGTCGGGGGACGGTGAGCAGTTCTTC
>TRBJ2-1|-|TRBV18|many
CASSPLIVSGGNEQFF
TGTGCCAGCTCACCCCTAATCGTCTCGGGCGGAAATGAGCAGTTCTTC
>TRBJ2-5|-|TRBV4-3|-
CASSQARGGSETQYF
TGCGCCAGCAGCCAAGCCCGCGGGGGCAGTGAGACCCAGTACTTC